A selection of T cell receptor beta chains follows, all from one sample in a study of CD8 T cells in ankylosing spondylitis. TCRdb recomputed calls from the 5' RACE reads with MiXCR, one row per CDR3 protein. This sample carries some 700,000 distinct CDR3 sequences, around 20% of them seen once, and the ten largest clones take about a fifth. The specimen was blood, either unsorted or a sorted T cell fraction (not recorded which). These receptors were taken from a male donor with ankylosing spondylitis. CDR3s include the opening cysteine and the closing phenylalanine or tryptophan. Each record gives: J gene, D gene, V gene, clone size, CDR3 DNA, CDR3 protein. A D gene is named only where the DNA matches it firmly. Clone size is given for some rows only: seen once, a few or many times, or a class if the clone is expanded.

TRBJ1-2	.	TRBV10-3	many	TGTGCCATCAGTGAGGGACACTCCGTCTATGGCTACACCTTC	CAISEGHSVYGYTF
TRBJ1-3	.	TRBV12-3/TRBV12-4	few	TGTGCCAGCAGTTGGACGGATGGAAACACCATATATTTT	CASSWTDGNTIYF
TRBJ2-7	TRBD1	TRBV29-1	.	TGCAGCGTTGCAGGGGGCACCTACGAGCAGTACTTC	CSVAGGTYEQYF
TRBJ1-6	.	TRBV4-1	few	TGCGCCAGCAGCCAAGACGGGACCCACTATTCACCCCTCCACTTT	CASSQDGTHYSPLHF
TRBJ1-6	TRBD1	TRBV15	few	TGTGCCACCAGCAGAGGACAGGGCGGCTCACCCCTCCACTTT	CATSRGQGGSPLHF
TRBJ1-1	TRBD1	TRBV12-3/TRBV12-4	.	TGTGCCAGCAGCCTCCGGGACAGTGAGAACACTGAAGCTTTCTTT	CASSLRDSENTEAFF
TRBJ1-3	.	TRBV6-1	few	TGTGCCAGCAGTAAACCCAGGGAAAGCTCTGGAAACACCATATATTTT	CASSKPRESSGNTIYF
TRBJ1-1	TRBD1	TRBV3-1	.	TGTGCCAGCAGCCAGCCAGGGGGAGGACACATGAACACTGAAGCTTTCTTT	CASSQPGGGHMNTEAFF
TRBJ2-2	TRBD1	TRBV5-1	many	TGCGCCAGCAGCGCCGGACAGGCTGGTACCGGGGAGCTGTTTTTT	CASSAGQAGTGELFF
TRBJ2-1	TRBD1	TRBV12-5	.	TGTGCTAGTGGTTTGGTACTTGGACAGGTTAATGAGCAGTTCTTC	CASGLVLGQVNEQFF
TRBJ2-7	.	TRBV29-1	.	TGCAGCGTTGAGATCCTGGCGGGGCAGTACTTC	CSVEILAGQYF
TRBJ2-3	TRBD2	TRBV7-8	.	TGTGCCAGCAGCCAAGGAGCGGGGGGCCGTGAAGATACGCAGTATTTT	CASSQGAGGREDTQYF
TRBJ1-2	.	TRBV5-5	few	TGTGCCAGCAGCTTGGGACAGGCGATAACCTATGGCTACACCTTC	CASSLGQAITYGYTF
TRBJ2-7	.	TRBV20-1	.	TGCAGTGCTCCCGTGGAGGCAAGCTCCTACGAGCAGTACTTC	CSAPVEASSYEQYF